Presented here are 6 T cell receptor beta chains from one specimen sequenced in a study of T-cell memory formation after mild COVID-19. TCRdb ran MiXCR on the 5' RACE reads and lists one entry per CDR3 protein. In the table there are more than 400,000 distinct CDR3 sequences, around a sixth of which are singletons. Sequencing used PBMCs or a T cell subset sorted from them (not recorded which). These receptors originate from an adult woman who had mild COVID-19 (a few samples of this study predate the infection). Cell type and time point are not known.

The chain is built from TRBV6-5 and TRBJ2-7; D tentatively fits TRBD1 or TRBD2 (5 bases each). The CDR3 length is 18 residues. Trimming shortened V by 2 bases and J by 4 bases, and 24 bases separated the two germline ends. Germline V gene lookup returns CDR1 MNHEY and CDR2 SVGAGI. This CDR3 reads CASSYPRTGTHPRYEQYF. The CDR3 DNA follows: TGTGCCAGCAGTTACCCGAGGACCGGGACCCACCCAAGATACGAGCAGTACTTC.

This clonotype was observed a handful of times. The chain carries TRBV11-3 and TRBJ2-2, with D maybe TRBD2 (5 bases). The germline V gene encodes CDR1 SGHNT and CDR2 YENEEA. Between the trimmed V and J ends, which lost 5 bases and 8 bases, there was a span of 21 bases. This CDR3 spans 16 amino acids. CDR3 coding DNA: TGTGCCAGCAGCCCCCTCCCGAGGGAGAGGTCAGGGGAGCTGTTTTTT. Translating gives CASSPLPRERSGELFF.

This clonotype was counted between two and nine times. The genes are TRBV9 and TRBJ2-5, with D tentatively TRBD2 (6 bases). V dropped 3 bases and J dropped 4 bases, with 19 bases sitting between them. CDR1 is SGDLS and CDR2 is YYNGEE in the germline V gene. There are 16 residues in the CDR3. CDR3 in amino acids: CASSAPQVRGGETQYF. Here the CDR3 DNA reads TGTGCCAGCAGCGCCCCCCAAGTAAGGGGAGGAGAGACCCAGTACTTC.

The V gene is TRBV18, the J gene TRBJ1-2, with D unclear. This CDR3 contains 13 residues. Per germline, CDR1 KGHSH and CDR2 LQKENI. Trimming pared 6 bases from V and 4 bases from J, leaving 12 bases between. The CDR3, as DNA: TGTGCCAGCTCCCCGGACGAAATCTATGGCTACACCTTC. It codes for CASSPDEIYGYTF.

A few counts support this clonotype. This chain connects TRBV7-6 to TRBJ2-1, with 7 positions matching TRBD2. V lost 1 base to trimming and J lost 3 bases; unmatched junction nucleotides: 3. Looked up from germline, CDR1 is SGHVS and CDR2 is FNYEAQ. The CDR3 is 15 amino acids. CDR3: CASSLELADYNEQFF. The CDR3 region has the DNA TGTGCCAGCAGCTTAGAGCTAGCGGACTACAATGAGCAGTTCTTC.

This clonotype was seen ten or more times. The genes are TRBV6-5 and TRBJ1-2, with 10 positions matching TRBD1. Germline assignment: CDR1 MNHEY and CDR2 SVGAGI. Trimming cost V 5 bases and J 8 bases; bases outside gene matches: 8. The CDR3 length is 14 residues. Here the CDR3 reads CASSPDRGRGGYTF. The CDR3 bases are TGTGCCAGCAGTCCCGACAGGGGGCGAGGGGGCTACACCTTC.